These 15 T cell receptor beta chains were all obtained from the same sample, sequenced in a study of cytomegalovirus exposure and HLA in healthy donors. The PCR made use of 60 Vbeta and 13 Jbeta primers. Measured with immunoSEQ multiplex PCR; TCRdb has only the in-frame clones, and not every one. The table records 60,000 to 70,000 clones, around 78% of them present only once. Material for sequencing was PBMCs. The receptors come from a man between 18 and 29 years old in good health and CMV-seropositive.

The rearrangement links TRBV5-1 to TRBJ1-4; 7 bases map to TRBD1. The CDR3 extends over 14 amino acids. Germline V gene sequence: CDR1 SGHRS, CDR2 YFSETQ. V shed 2 bases, J shed 5 bases, and the junction held 3 bases outside the gene matches. CDR3 protein: CASSFGTENEKLFF. The CDR3 DNA is TGCGCCAGCAGCTTCGGGACAGAGAATGAAAAACTGTTTTTT.

CDR3 DNA: TGCAGCGCTGCTGGCAGGGGCACAGATACGCAGTATTTT. This sequence encodes CSAAGRGTDTQYF. The chain recombines TRBV29-1 with TRBJ2-3; weak D call: TRBD1 (5 bases). CDR3 size: 13 residues. The germline V gene encodes CDR1 SQVTM and CDR2 ANQGSEA. V dropped 7 bases and J dropped 1 base, with 12 bases sitting between them.

V gene TRBV28 combines with J gene TRBJ1-2, with 10 nucleotides matching TRBD1. The V segment lost 11 bases and the J segment 4 bases; nucleotides outside the gene matches: 13. The V gene's germline CDR1 is MDHEN and CDR2 SYDVKM. The length of the CDR3 is 15 residues. DNA for the CDR3: TGTGCCGGAGCTTCCGGGACAGGGGTAGTCTATGGCTACACCTTC. This gives the protein CAGASGTGVVYGYTF.

V is TRBV29-1 and J is TRBJ2-7; D unclear. Trimming took off 6 bases at V and 4 bases at J, with 13 bases between the two ends. The CDR3 totals 12 residues. CDR1 and CDR2 from the germline V gene are SQVTM and ANQGSEA. The CDR3 DNA sequence: TGCAGCGTCGCGGATGGCACATACGAGCAGTACTTC. It codes for CSVADGTYEQYF.

The V gene is TRBV4-2, the J gene TRBJ2-1; TRBD2 matches at 10 bases. Per germline, CDR1 LGHNA and CDR2 YNFKEQ. CDR3 length: 15 residues. V was pared by 4 bases and J by 3 bases, with 3 bases of the junction left unmatched. CDR3 DNA: TGTGCCAGCAGCCCCCTAGCGGGAGACTACAATGAGCAGTTCTTC. This codes for CASSPLAGDYNEQFF.

This rearrangement joins TRBV7-9 to TRBJ2-1, with D possibly being TRBD1 (7 bases). Germline assignment: CDR1 SEHNR and CDR2 FQNEAQ (reference sequence). V lost 7 bases, J lost 7 bases, and 17 bases lay in between. The CDR3 runs to 14 residues. The CDR3 reads CASTAGGTLNEQFF. The CDR3 nucleotides are TGTGCCAGCACCGCAGGGGGGACCTTAAATGAGCAGTTCTTC.

This clone was seen only once. V is TRBV6-5 and J is TRBJ1-2; TRBD1 agrees at 8 bases. This CDR3 region has 15 residues. In germline, CDR1 is MNHEY, CDR2 SVGAGI. V shed 0 bases, J shed 6 bases, and the junction held 6 bases outside the gene matches. The CDR3 protein is CASSYSGQATHGYTF. Here the CDR3 DNA reads TGTGCCAGCAGTTACTCGGGACAGGCGACTCATGGCTACACCTTC.

This clone was counted once. CDR3 sequence: CAWGITSGSYEQYF. DNA for the CDR3: TGTGCCTGGGGGATTACTAGCGGATCCTACGAGCAGTACTTC. The chain couples TRBV30 to TRBJ2-7, with 8 bases lining up with TRBD2. Germline V CDR1 and CDR2: GTSNPN, SVGIG (reference sequence). V lost 5 bases, J lost 1 base, and 7 bases stayed unmatched. The CDR3 covers 14 residues.

As to this clone: Additional DNA sequences in this sample encode the identical CDR3. This rearrangement joins TRBV7-9 to TRBJ2-7, with 7 bases identical to TRBD1. Germline CDR1 and CDR2: SEHNR and FQNEAQ (reference sequence). V was clipped by 5 bases and J by 0 bases; unmatched bases: 4. The CDR3 runs 14 residues. In DNA, the CDR3 is TGTGCCAGCAGCCTCAGACAGGGCTCCTACGAGCAGTACTTC. Translation gives CASSLRQGSYEQYF.

The chain combines TRBV6-1 with TRBJ2-7, with a possible D match to TRBD1 (6 bases). The CDR3 length is 11 residues. Between the trimmed V and J ends, which lost 5 bases and 9 bases, there was a span of 11 bases. Per the germline V gene, CDR1 is MNHNS and CDR2 is SASEGT. The CDR3 DNA is TGTGCCAGCAGTTACGGCAGGGGGCAGTACTTC. It yields the protein CASSYGRGQYF.

This chain connects TRBV28 to TRBJ2-7; maybe TRBD1 (6 bases). CDR1 is MDHEN and CDR2 is SYDVKM in the germline V gene. V was clipped by 6 bases and J by 4 bases, with 10 bases between them. This CDR3 comprises 12 residues. CDR3 coding DNA: TGTGCCAGCAGGACACAGGGTTACGAGCAGTACTTC. Encoded protein: CASRTQGYEQYF.

J is TRBJ2-1 and V is TRBV11-1, with D possibly matching TRBD2 (5 bases). The CDR3 sequence is 15 residues long. The V gene lost 10 bases and the J gene lost 3 bases, with 19 bases spanning the gap. The germline CDR1 and CDR2 sequences are SGHAT and FQDESV (reference sequence). The CDR3 here is CATTEAAAGYNEQFF. In nucleotides, the CDR3 is TGTGCCACCACCGAAGCGGCGGCGGGCTACAATGAGCAGTTCTTC.

The chain uses TRBV6-1 and TRBJ2-7; a weak D match, TRBD1 (6 bases). Germline V gene sequence: CDR1 MNHNS, CDR2 SASEGT. V lost 6 bases to trimming and J lost 1 base, with 10 bases between them. The CDR3 is made up of 13 amino acids. This CDR3 is CASSRDISYEQYF. CDR3 coding DNA: TGTGCCAGCAGCCGGGACATTTCCTACGAGCAGTACTTC.

The chain couples TRBV28 to TRBJ1-5, with D possibly matching TRBD1 (5 bases). Germline V gene lookup returns CDR1 MDHEN and CDR2 SYDVKM. Trimming left V 3 bases short and J 6 bases short, with 12 bases between. The CDR3 is 14 amino acids. This chain's CDR3 is CASSLGRVGQPQHF. The CDR3 nucleotides read TGTGCCAGCAGTTTGGGCAGGGTGGGTCAGCCCCAGCATTTT.

The chain employs TRBV6-5 and TRBJ2-1, with 7 bases identical to TRBD2. Per germline, CDR1 MNHEY and CDR2 SVGAGI. The CDR3 has 15 amino acids. The V and J ends lost 5 bases and 9 bases, in that order; junction bases with no gene match: 13. The CDR3 is CASSPSGNAFSEQFF. The DNA for the CDR3 is TGTGCCAGCAGTCCTAGCGGAAACGCCTTCAGTGAGCAGTTCTTC.